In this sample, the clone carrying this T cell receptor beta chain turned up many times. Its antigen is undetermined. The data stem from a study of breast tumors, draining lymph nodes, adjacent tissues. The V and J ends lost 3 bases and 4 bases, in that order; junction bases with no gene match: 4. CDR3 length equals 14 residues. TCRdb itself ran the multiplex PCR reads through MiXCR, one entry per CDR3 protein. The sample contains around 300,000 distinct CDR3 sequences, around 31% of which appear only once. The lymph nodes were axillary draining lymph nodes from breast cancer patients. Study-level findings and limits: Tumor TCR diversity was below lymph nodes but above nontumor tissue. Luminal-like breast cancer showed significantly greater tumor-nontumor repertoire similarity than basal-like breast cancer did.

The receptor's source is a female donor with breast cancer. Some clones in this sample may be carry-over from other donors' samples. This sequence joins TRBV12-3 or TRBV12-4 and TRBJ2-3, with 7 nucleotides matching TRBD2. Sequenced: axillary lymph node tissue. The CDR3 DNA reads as TGTGCCAGCAGTTTTGTGGGAGGGGCAGATACGCAGTATTTT. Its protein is CASSFVGGADTQYF.